Detailed here is one T cell receptor (beta chain). Assay used: immunoSEQ multiplex PCR; TCRdb lists only in-frame clones, some missing. The sample lists approximately 19,000 clones, 38% occurring once. Sorting was performed after the reaction on proliferating CFSE-low CD3+CD4+ and CD3+CD8+ responders. The data are from a study of graft-versus-host responses after intestinal transplantation. Across the study: Transplant recipients had multivisceral, liver-intestinal, or isolated intestinal grafts. All recipients got anti-thymocyte globulin induction, then tacrolimus and steroids for about three years.

Broader study findings: Among recipient marrow samples, GvH clones were found; some appeared first in ileum or blood.

Trimming removed 0 bases from V and 6 bases from J, with 7 bases in between. This CDR3 has 13 residues. Looked up from germline, CDR1 is SGHRS and CDR2 is YFSETQ. The specimen comprised alloreactive CD4+ T cells from a mixed lymphocyte reaction culture, sampled before intestinal transplant. Indicated subset: CFSE-low proliferating T cells sorted from approximately six-day pre-transplant mixed lymphocyte reaction (GvH or HvG direction). The V call is TRBV5-1, the J call TRBJ2-1; D unclear. This sequence originates from a human patient who received an intestinal transplant. The CDR3: CASSLGLSNEQFF. CDR3 nucleotide sequence: TGCGCCAGCAGCTTGGGCCTTTCCAATGAGCAGTTCTTC.